This TCR beta chain appears in the sequencing data of a study of T-cell memory formation after mild COVID-19. Overall study context: There were largely donor-specific TCR clusters. Points from the study as a whole: Specificity for SARS-CoV-2 was not confirmed among the second-wave clones peaking on day 37.

The V and J ends lost 1 base and 8 bases, in that order; junction bases with no gene match: 3. The germline CDR1 and CDR2 sequences are MNHEY and SMNVEV (reference sequence). The CDR3 contains 15 residues. From the 5' RACE reads, TCRdb called clonotypes with MiXCR, one entry per CDR3 protein. The sample includes around 410,000 distinct CDR3 sequences, around 22% of them seen just once. This clonotype has just a few counts. The target antigen is unknown. This TCR derives from an adult woman who had mild COVID-19 (a few samples of this study predate the infection). Cell type and time point are not known. Material for sequencing was PBMCs or a T cell subset sorted from them (not recorded which). This chain connects TRBV27 to TRBJ2-1; TRBD1 aligns across 12 bases. CDR3 protein: CASSLLGTGGDEQFF. The DNA of the CDR3 is TGTGCCAGCAGTTTATTGGGGACAGGGGGCGATGAGCAGTTCTTC.